One and the same sample provided the 30 T cell receptor beta chains below, sequenced in a study of tumor-infiltrating lymphocytes in primary liver carcinoma. For each extraction, RNA and DNA were obtained together from about 20-30 mg of unsorted bulk tissue. The investigators made TCR beta cDNA from 400 to 550 ng total RNA, using a constant-region primer. It was through three nested multiplex PCR rounds of slightly modified ARM-PCR that TCR beta libraries arose. A C-beta reverse primer and TRBV1-TRBV30 forward primers served in each of the first two PCR rounds, at ten to eleven cycles apiece. TCRdb reprocessed the multiplex PCR reads via MiXCR and lists one record per CDR3 protein. Among about 120,000 distinct CDR3 sequences listed, about two thirds were seen once. The sequenced sample consisted of tumor-adjacent normal liver tissue. Every receptor here comes from a woman aged 55-70 years with primary liver carcinoma and hepatitis B virus infection.

A remark on this clonotype: One end of the junction is discordant with germline, which a read error may explain. The chain couples TRBV6-5 to TRBJ2-7; D gene uncertain. The CDR3 spans 14 residues. The germline V gene has CDR1 MNHEY and CDR2 SVGAGI. In DNA, the CDR3 is TGTGCCTGCAGTCCCACCGGGTCTGTATACGAGCAGTACTTC. Protein product: CACSPTGSVYEQYF.

Of note for this clonotype: One junction end disagrees with the germline gene, perhaps due to a read error. V is TRBV11-2 and J is TRBJ2-7; tentative D call: TRBD1 (5 bases). There are 13 residues in the CDR3. CDR1 SGHAT and CDR2 FQNNGV come from the germline V gene. The DNA for the CDR3 is TGTGCCAGGAGCTTAGATTGGACATACGAGCAATACTTC. This translates into CARSLDWTYEQYF.

Sample share makes this clonotype medium-sized. The V gene is TRBV11-2, the J gene TRBJ2-2, with 7 bases aligning to TRBD1. The CDR3 consists of 17 residues. Germline loops: CDR1 SGHAT, CDR2 FQNNGV. Trimming took 5 bases from V and 6 from J; bases not matched to a gene: 15. The CDR3, as DNA: TGTGCCAGCAGCCTCAGATCGGTTGGGGACAGATCCGGGGAGCTGTTTTTT. The encoded protein is CASSLRSVGDRSGELFF.

As concerns this clonotype: This may be a read error, as it is one base from a much larger clone. The V gene is TRBV28, the J gene TRBJ2-5; D is tentatively TRBD1 or TRBD2 (5 bases each). CDR3 length: 11 residues. Germline CDR1 and CDR2: MDHEN and SYDVKM. CDR3 region: CASSKMGTQCF. The CDR3 DNA sequence: TGTGCCAGCAGTAAAATGGGGACCCAGTGCTTC.

As to this clonotype: At one end, the junction sequence differs from germline, possibly due to a read error. The V and J genes are TRBV14 and TRBJ2-7; possibly TRBD2 for D (5 bases). CDR1 SGHDN and CDR2 FVKESK come from the germline V gene. The CDR3 has 12 amino acids. CDR3 sequence reads: CTSSQRSYGQYF. In DNA, the CDR3 is TGTACCAGCAGCCAGCGGTCCTACGGGCAGTACTTC. Full variable domain (remainder filled in from reference TRBV14 and TRBJ2-7): EAGVTQFPSHSVIEKGQTVTLRCDPISGHDNLYWYRRVMGKEIKFLLHFVKESKQDESGMPNNRFLAERTGGTYSTLKVQPAELEDSGVYFCTSSQRSYGQYFGPGTRLTVT.

The chain has TRBV12-3 or TRBV12-4 and TRBJ1-5, with D perhaps TRBD1 (5 bases). V lost 5 bases, J lost 0 bases, and 8 bases lay in between. The CDR3 has 14 residues. The CDR3 here is CASSTGYSNQPQHF. The CDR3 DNA reads TGTGCCAGCAGTACAGGATATAGCAATCAGCCCCAGCATTTT.

In the case of this clonotype: One junction end disagrees with the germline gene, perhaps due to a read error. This sequence joins TRBV12-3 or TRBV12-4 and TRBJ2-7; TRBD2 matches at 8 bases. This CDR3 is 14 amino acids long. DNA for the CDR3: TGTGCCAGCATCCATAGCGGGACTGCGTACGAGCACTACTTC. Translated, it gives CASIHSGTAYEHYF.

This clonotype appeared a few times. The chain links TRBV28 to TRBJ2-7; D remains unclear. Germline lookup yields CDR1 MDHEN and CDR2 SYDVKM. This CDR3 spans 14 amino acids. The germline V and J ends were trimmed by 7 bases and 5 bases, with 18 bases remaining between them. Written as DNA, the CDR3 is TGTGCCAGCAAGGTCTCACGGCCTACCCACGAGCAGTACTTC. Translated: CASKVSRPTHEQYF. Filled out from reference TRBV28 and TRBJ2-7, the complete variable domain reads DVKVTQSSRYLVKRTGEKVFLECVQDMDHENMFWYRQDPGLGLRLIYFSYDVKMKEKGDIPEGYSVSREKKERFSLILESASTNQTSMYLCASKVSRPTHEQYFGPGTRLTVT.

To note about this clonotype: An end of the junction does not agree with germline; a read error may underlie this. The J gene is TRBJ2-1, the V gene TRBV14; a possible D gene is TRBD2 (6 bases). Germline CDR1 reads SGHDN; CDR2 reads FVKESK. There are 16 residues in the CDR3. For the CDR3, the DNA is TGTACCAGCAGCCACTTTAGGGCTAGCGTGAGCTATGAGCAGTTCTTC. Protein product: CTSSHFRASVSYEQFF.

The chain employs TRBV7-9 and TRBJ2-2; 8 bases map to TRBD2. CDR1 SEHNR and CDR2 FQNEAQ come from the germline V gene (reference sequence). This CDR3 is built from 12 residues. Trimming removed 8 bases from V and 6 bases from J; junction bases left unmatched: 2. CDR3 region: CASYGGAGELFF. For the CDR3, the DNA is TGTGCCAGCTACGGGGGGGCCGGGGAGCTGTTTTTT. The variable domain in full, with the rest retrieved from reference TRBV7-9 and TRBJ2-2, is DTGVSQNPRHKITKRGQNVTFRCDPISEHNRLYWYRQTLGQGPEFLTYFQNEAQLEKSRLLSDRFSAERPKGSFSTLEIQRTEQGDSAMYLCASYGGAGELFFGEGSRLTVL.

This rearrangement joins TRBV7-8 to TRBJ2-1; maybe TRBD2 (6 bases). The CDR3 covers 16 residues. Germline V gene lookup returns CDR1 SGHVS and CDR2 FQNEAQ. This chain's CDR3 is CPNSPGRLSFYDEQFF. In nucleotides, the CDR3 is TGTCCCAACAGCCCCGGGAGACTATCCTTTTACGATGAGCAGTTCTTC.

This clonotype occurred a few times. This may stem from a read error, because a much larger clone lies one nucleotide away. This chain uses TRBV2 with TRBJ2-7; D might be TRBD1 (6 bases). The CDR3 is 17 amino acids. The germline CDR1 and CDR2 sequences are SNHLY and FYNNEI. In DNA, the CDR3 is TGTGTCAGCAGTGAGATCCCGGACAGCCTCCACTCCTACGAGCAGTACTTC. Translated: CVSSEIPDSLHSYEQYF.

J is TRBJ1-1 and V is TRBV28; 7 bases align to TRBD1. Germline V gene lookup returns CDR1 MDHEN and CDR2 SYDVKM. The V and J ends lost 3 bases and 1 base, in that order; junction bases with no gene match: 5. CDR3 length: 15 amino acids. This CDR3 is CASSFLTGRNTEAFF. CDR3 coding DNA: TGTGCCAGCAGTTTCCTGACAGGGCGGAACACTGAAGCTTTCTTT. The entire variable domain, with the rest obtained from reference TRBV28 and TRBJ1-1, is as follows: DVKVTQSSRYLVKRTGEKVFLECVQDMDHENMFWYRQDPGLGLRLIYFSYDVKMKEKGDIPEGYSVSREKKERFSLILESASTNQTSMYLCASSFLTGRNTEAFFGQGTRLTVV.

About this clonotype: One junction end does not reproduce the germline sequence, and a read error may be involved. The V gene is TRBV10-2, the J gene TRBJ1-2; D uncertain. CDR3 length: 15 residues. Germline V lookup: CDR1 WSHSY, CDR2 SAAADI. The CDR3 DNA is TGCGCCAGCAGTCCCATTGGCAGCCAGTACTATGGCTACATCTTC. It is translated as CASSPIGSQYYGYIF.

Comments on this clonotype: Because the CDR3 is missing its conserved closing phenylalanine or tryptophan, this is likely a read error. The rearrangement links TRBV5-6 to TRBJ1-2; maybe TRBD1 (6 bases). Per germline, CDR1 SGHDT and CDR2 YYEEEE. The CDR3 runs 16 residues. The V end was cut by 0 bases, the J end by 4 bases, with 16 bases between. CDR3 region: CASSLDADRLSYGYTL. As DNA, the CDR3 is TGTGCCAGCAGCTTGGATGCGGACAGACTAAGCTATGGCTACACCCTC.

The chain joins TRBV15 to TRBJ2-7, with a weak D call TRBD1 (6 bases). This CDR3 contains 13 residues. The V and J ends lost 5 bases and 2 bases respectively, with 10 bases between them. The germline gives CDR1 LNHNV, CDR2 YYDKDF (reference sequence). CDR3 nucleotides: TGTGCCACCAGCTACGGGACAACCTACGAGCAGTACGTC. Its translation: CATSYGTTYEQYV.

This clonotype was counted once. A much larger clone sits a single nucleotide away, making a read error possible. This chain uses TRBV29-1 with TRBJ1-1, with D possibly TRBD1 on 6 matching bases. CDR3 length equals 15 residues. Per germline, CDR1 SQVTM and CDR2 ANQGSEA. CDR3 loop: CSVPILTGVNIEAFF. The CDR3 coding sequence is TGCAGCGTTCCCATCCTGACAGGCGTGAACATTGAAGCTTTCTTT.

About this clonotype: At one of its ends the junction is not consistent with the germline gene, which may arise from a read error. V is TRBV29-1 and J is TRBJ2-7; possibly TRBD1 for D (5 bases). The CDR3 sequence is 13 residues long. The germline V gene encodes CDR1 SQVTM and CDR2 ANQGSEA. The CDR3 spells CCVVQEYSYEQYF. Written as DNA, the CDR3 is TGCTGCGTCGTACAGGAGTACTCCTACGAGCAGTACTTC.

Regarding this clonotype: A much larger clonotype is one base distant, so this may be a read error. The chain recombines TRBV12-3 or TRBV12-4 with TRBJ2-7; TRBD1 is a possible D gene (6 bases). Trimming removed 7 bases from V and 7 bases from J, with 17 bases in between. There are 13 residues in the CDR3. CDR3: CASTRDISREQYF. CDR3 in DNA: TGTGCCAGCACCCGGGACATCTCCCGGGAGCAGTACTTC.

On this clonotype itself: A read error may be the cause here, since a much bigger clone is one base away. CDR3 sequence reads: CASNLDVGQVNNEQFF. CDR3 nucleotides: TGTGCCAGCAACTTGGACGTGGGACAGGTGAACAATGAGCAGTTCTTC. The V and J genes are TRBV5-6 and TRBJ2-1, with 8 bases fitting TRBD1. Germline CDR1 reads SGHDT; CDR2 reads YYEEEE. The CDR3 loop spans 16 amino acids.

Details on this clonotype: This CDR3 fails to terminate in the conserved phenylalanine or tryptophan, so it likely reflects a read error. The chain employs TRBV11-2 and TRBJ2-5; possibly TRBD2 for D (5 bases). CDR1 is SGHAT and CDR2 is FQNNGV in the germline V gene. This CDR3 region has 13 residues. This CDR3 reads CAGSGRPQETQYI. CDR3 bases: TGTGCCGGCAGCGGACGACCACAAGAGACCCAGTACATC.

The table lists this clonotype with many counts. The V and J genes are TRBV29-1 and TRBJ2-7; 10 bases fit TRBD1. The CDR3 spans 16 residues. J gave up 5 bases and V 1 base, and 11 bases lay outside the gene matches. Germline CDR1 reads SQVTM; CDR2 reads ANQGSEA. CDR3 loop: CSVEVMFGTGANEQYF. Here the CDR3 DNA reads TGCAGCGTTGAAGTCATGTTTGGGACAGGGGCCAACGAGCAGTACTTC.

This clonotype was counted a few times. A much larger clone differs from this one at a single base, so this may be a read error. The chain carries TRBV29-1 and TRBJ2-6; D may be TRBD1 or TRBD2 (5 bases each). Germline V gene sequence: CDR1 SQVTM, CDR2 ANQGSEA. V lost 4 bases and J lost 1, with 14 bases in between. CDR3 size: 16 residues. Here the CDR3 DNA reads TGCAGCGTTGGAACGGGACGGGTATCTGGGGCCAACGTCCTGACTTTC. Protein: CSVGTGRVSGANVLTF. The variable domain in full, completed from reference TRBV29-1 and TRBJ2-6, reads SAVISQKPSRDICQRGTSLTIQCQVDSQVTMMFWYRQQPGQSLTLIATANQGSEATYESGFVIDKFPISRPNLTFSTLTVSNMSPEDSSIYLCSVGTGRVSGANVLTFGAGSRLTVL.

Comments on this clonotype: Being one base from a much bigger clone, this may be a read error. The rearrangement uses TRBV28 and TRBJ1-2; D gene ambiguous. The CDR3 covers 12 residues. Germline V gives CDR1 MDHEN, CDR2 SYDVKM. The DNA of the CDR3 is TGTGCCAGCAGTTTTTTGGGCTATGGCTACATCTTC. Its protein product is CASSFLGYGYIF.

About this clonotype itself: One end of the junction fails to match germline, which may point to a read error. The gene calls are TRBV29-1 and TRBJ2-7; TRBD2 is a possible D gene (6 bases). The CDR3 totals 13 residues. CDR1 is SQVTM, CDR2 ANQGSEA, per germline. The CDR3 loop is CSVEGLMTDEQYF. Written as DNA, the CDR3 is TGCAGCGTTGAGGGACTCATGACGGACGAACAGTACTTC.

In this sample, this clonotype turned up a few times. One junction end does not reproduce the germline sequence, and a read error may be involved. The chain carries TRBV29-1 and TRBJ2-5; D remains unclear. CDR3 length: 10 amino acids. Germline CDR1 is SQVTM and CDR2 is ANQGSEA. CDR3 sequence reads: CSALQEIQYF. The CDR3 DNA reads TGCAGCGCCCTTCAAGAGATCCAGTACTTC. The whole variable domain, remainder taken from reference TRBV29-1 and TRBJ2-5, is SAVISQKPSRDICQRGTSLTIQCQVDSQVTMMFWYRQQPGQSLTLIATANQGSEATYESGFVIDKFPISRPNLTFSTLTVSNMSPEDSSIYLCSALQEIQYFGPGTRLLVL.

Comment on this clonotype: This could be a read error, since a much larger clone is one nucleotide away. This chain uses TRBV28 with TRBJ1-1, with TRBD1 matching over 7 bases. V dropped 10 bases and J dropped 9; count of bases not matched to a gene: 17. The CDR3 is 14 residues long. In germline, CDR1 is MDHEN, CDR2 SYDVKM. DNA for the CDR3: TGTGCCACCAGAGTCCCCGGGACAGTTGGGCAAGCTTTCTTT. Amino acids: CATRVPGTVGQAFF.

In this sample, this clonotype turned up many times. V gene TRBV4-2 combines with J gene TRBJ2-5; D is unresolved. The germline V gene has CDR1 LGHNA and CDR2 YNFKEQ. V was clipped by 0 bases and J by 6 bases, with 11 bases between them. The CDR3 extends over 14 amino acids. The CDR3 region is CASSQDETLKTQYF. For the CDR3, the DNA is TGTGCCAGCAGCCAAGATGAGACTCTGAAGACCCAGTACTTC.

About this clonotype: At one of its ends the junction is not consistent with the germline gene, which may arise from a read error. This chain joins TRBV4-2 and TRBJ2-7; weak D call: TRBD2 (5 bases). CDR1 and CDR2 from the germline V gene are LGHNA and YNFKEQ. The CDR3 is 15 residues long. The CDR3, as DNA: TGTGTCAGCAGCCGGGGAGCCTTAAACTCCTACGAGCAGCACTTC. This translates into CVSSRGALNSYEQHF.

About this clonotype: The junction departs from germline at one end; a sequencing error may be responsible. V usage is TRBV11-2 and J usage is TRBJ2-1; a weak D match, TRBD2 (6 bases). CDR3 size: 15 residues. Germline CDR1 is SGHAT and CDR2 is FQNNGV. For the CDR3, the DNA is TGTGTCAGCAGCTCAACTGCGGGATTTAACGATGAGCAGTTCTTC. Its translation is CVSSSTAGFNDEQFF.